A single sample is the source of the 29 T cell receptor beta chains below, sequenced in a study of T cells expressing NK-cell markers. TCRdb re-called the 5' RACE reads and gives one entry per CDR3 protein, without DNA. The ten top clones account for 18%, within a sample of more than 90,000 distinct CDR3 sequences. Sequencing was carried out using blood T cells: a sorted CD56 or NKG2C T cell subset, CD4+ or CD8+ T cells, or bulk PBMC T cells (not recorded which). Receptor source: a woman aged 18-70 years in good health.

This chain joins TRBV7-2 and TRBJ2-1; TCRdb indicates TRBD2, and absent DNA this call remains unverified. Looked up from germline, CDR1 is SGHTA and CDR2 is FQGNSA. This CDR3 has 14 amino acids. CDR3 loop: CASSFITGTIEQFF.

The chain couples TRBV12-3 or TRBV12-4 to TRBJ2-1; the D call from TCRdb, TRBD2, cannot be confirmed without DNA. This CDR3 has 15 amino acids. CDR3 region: CASRGVEGPYNEQFF.

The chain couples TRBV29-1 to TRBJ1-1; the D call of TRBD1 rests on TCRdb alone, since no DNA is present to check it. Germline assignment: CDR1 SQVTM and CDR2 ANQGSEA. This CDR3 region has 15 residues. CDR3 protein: CSATGGINMNTEAFF.

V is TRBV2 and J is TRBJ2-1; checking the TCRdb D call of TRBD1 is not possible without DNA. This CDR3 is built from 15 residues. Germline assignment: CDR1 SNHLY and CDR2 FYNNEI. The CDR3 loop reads CASSEVWDPTNEQFF. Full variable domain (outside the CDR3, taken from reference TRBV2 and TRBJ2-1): EPEVTQTPSHQVTQMGQEVILRCVPISNHLYFYWYRQILGQKVEFLVSFYNNEISEKSEIFDDQFSVERPDGSNFTLKIRSTKLEDSAMYFCASSEVWDPTNEQFFGPGTRLTVL.

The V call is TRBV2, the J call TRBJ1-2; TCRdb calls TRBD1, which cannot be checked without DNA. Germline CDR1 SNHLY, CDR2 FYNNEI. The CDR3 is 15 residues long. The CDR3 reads CASSEWRTTGDGYTF.

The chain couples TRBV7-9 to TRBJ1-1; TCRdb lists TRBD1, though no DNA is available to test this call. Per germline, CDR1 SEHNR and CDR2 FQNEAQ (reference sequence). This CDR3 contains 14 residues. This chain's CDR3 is CASSPRTGLSEAFF.

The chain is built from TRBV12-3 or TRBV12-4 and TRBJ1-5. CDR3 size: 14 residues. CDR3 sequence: CASSSRDSNQPQHF.

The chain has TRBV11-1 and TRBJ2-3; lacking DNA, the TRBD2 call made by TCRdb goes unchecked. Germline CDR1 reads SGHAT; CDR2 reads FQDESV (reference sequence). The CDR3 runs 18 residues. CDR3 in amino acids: CASRPASPLAGAPDTQYF.

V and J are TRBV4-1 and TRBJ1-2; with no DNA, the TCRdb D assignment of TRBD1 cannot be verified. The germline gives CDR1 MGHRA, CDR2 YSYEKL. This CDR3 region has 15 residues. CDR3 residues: CASSHPADRLYGYTF.

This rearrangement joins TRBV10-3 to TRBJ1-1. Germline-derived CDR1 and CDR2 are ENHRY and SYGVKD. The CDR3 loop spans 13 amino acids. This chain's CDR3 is CAISGPVNTEAFF.

CDR3 residues: CASSLDLGDYPLDEQFF. This rearrangement joins TRBV4-3 to TRBJ2-1; TCRdb lists TRBD2, though no DNA is available to test this call. Germline lookup yields CDR1 LGHNA and CDR2 YSLEER. The CDR3 is made up of 17 amino acids.

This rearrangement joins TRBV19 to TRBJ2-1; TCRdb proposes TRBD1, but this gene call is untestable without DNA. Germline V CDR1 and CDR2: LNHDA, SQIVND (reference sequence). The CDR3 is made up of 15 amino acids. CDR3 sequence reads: CASSILPPRSNEQFF. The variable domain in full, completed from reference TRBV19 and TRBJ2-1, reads DGGITQSPKYLFRKEGQNVTLSCEQNLNHDAMYWYRQDPGQGLRLIYYSQIVNDFQKGDIAEGYSVSREKKESFPLTVTSAQKNPTAFYLCASSILPPRSNEQFFGPGTRLTVL.

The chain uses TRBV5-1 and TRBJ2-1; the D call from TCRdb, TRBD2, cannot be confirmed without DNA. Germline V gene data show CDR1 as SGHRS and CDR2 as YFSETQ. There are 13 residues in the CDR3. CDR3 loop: CASSLPSGNEQFF.

CDR3 loop: CASSTPGGGEKLFF. The chain recombines TRBV9 with TRBJ1-4; TCRdb outputs TRBD1, but without DNA this stays unchecked. The CDR3 spans 14 residues. Germline CDR1 is SGDLS and CDR2 is YYNGEE.

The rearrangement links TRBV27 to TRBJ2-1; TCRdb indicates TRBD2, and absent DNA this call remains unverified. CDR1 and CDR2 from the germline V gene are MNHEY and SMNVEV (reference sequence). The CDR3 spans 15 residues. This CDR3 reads CASSSMSGGYNEQFF.

The CDR3 is CASSQGAGEQYF. The V gene is TRBV19, the J gene TRBJ2-7; TCRdb outputs TRBD1, but without DNA this stays unchecked. The CDR3 is 12 residues long. CDR1 is LNHDA and CDR2 is SQIVND in the germline V gene (reference sequence).

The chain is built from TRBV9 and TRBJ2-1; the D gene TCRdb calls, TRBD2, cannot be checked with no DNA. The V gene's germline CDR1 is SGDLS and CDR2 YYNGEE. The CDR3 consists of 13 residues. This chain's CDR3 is CASSAGAPREQFF.

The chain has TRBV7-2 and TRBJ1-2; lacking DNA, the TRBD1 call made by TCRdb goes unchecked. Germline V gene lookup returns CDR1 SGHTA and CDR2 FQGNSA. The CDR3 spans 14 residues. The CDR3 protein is CASSGGTASGGYTF.

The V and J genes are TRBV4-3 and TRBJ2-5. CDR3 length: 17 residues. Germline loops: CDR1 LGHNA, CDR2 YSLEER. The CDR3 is CASSQGAGRGLQETQYF.

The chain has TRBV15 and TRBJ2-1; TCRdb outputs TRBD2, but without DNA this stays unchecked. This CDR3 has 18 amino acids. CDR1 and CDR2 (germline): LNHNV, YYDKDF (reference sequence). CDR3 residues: CATSRDRGLAVTYNEQFF.

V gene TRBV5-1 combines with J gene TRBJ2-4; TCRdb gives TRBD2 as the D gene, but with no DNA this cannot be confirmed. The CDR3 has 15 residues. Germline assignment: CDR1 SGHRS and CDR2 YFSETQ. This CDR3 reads CASSAPTSGKNIQYF.

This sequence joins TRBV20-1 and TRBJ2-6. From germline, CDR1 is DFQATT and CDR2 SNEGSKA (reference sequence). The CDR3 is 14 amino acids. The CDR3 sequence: CSAREISGANVLTF.

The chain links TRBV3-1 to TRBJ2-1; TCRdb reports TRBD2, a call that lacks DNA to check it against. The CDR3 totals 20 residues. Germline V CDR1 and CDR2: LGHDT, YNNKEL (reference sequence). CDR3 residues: CASSQGIASGRASQYNEQFF.

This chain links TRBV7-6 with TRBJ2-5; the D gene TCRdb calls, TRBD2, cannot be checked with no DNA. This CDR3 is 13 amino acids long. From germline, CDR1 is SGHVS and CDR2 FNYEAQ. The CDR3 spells CASSPGLQETQYF.

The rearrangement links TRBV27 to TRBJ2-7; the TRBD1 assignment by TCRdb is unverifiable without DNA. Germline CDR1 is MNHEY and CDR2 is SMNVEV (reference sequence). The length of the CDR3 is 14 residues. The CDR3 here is CASSATGGGYEQYF.

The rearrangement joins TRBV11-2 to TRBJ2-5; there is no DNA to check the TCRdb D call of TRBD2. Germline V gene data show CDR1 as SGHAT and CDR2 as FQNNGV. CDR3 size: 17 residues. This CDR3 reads CASSLDGLAGPQETQYF.

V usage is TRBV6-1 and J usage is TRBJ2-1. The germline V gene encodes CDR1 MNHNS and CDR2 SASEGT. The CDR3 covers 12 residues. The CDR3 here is CASRQTYNEQFF.

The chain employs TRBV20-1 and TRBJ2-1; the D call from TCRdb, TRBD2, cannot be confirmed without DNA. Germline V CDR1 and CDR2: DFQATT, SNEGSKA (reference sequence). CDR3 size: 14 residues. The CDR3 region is CSAEDLGTFNEQFF.

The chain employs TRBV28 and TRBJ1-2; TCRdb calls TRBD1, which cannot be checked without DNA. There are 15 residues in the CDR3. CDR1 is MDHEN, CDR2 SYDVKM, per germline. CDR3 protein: CASSFDQGSGLSYTF.